In its sample, the clone carrying this TCR beta chain was seen a few times. V was clipped by 2 bases and J by 5 bases, with 16 bases between them. CDR3 size: 15 residues. The germline V gene encodes CDR1 LNHDA and CDR2 SQIVND (reference sequence). Under the authors' procedure: Estimates of nucleated cell counts were drawn from the amplification of reference gene primers. The protocol was immunoSEQ multiplex PCR, while the TCRdb copy is restricted to in-frame clones and leaves out a portion. The V and J calls and clone size come from that table; D and trimming were worked out from the DNA. The sample lists 410,000 or so clones, about nine tenths occurring once. The source of the sample is a study of blood T cell repertoires in COVID-19. Across the study: Samples taken during acute and convalescent COVID-19 were collected in the United States, Italy and Spain. Sample material is recorded as cDNA or gDNA derived from T cells, B-cell-depleted T cells, or PBMCs.

The V and J genes are TRBV19 and TRBJ2-7; TRBD2 might be the D (5 bases). This clonotype was sampled from a woman in her twenties or thirties with active or convalescent COVID-19. The sample was peripheral blood. The CDR3 nucleotides are TGTGCCAGTAGTATAATGGTGACTAACCTAGACGAGCAGTACTTC. This encodes CASSIMVTNLDEQYF.